This T cell receptor beta chain was documented in a study of T-cell reconstitution after alpha-beta-depleted transplantation in children. This CDR3 spans 14 amino acids. Germline assignment: CDR1 MNHNS and CDR2 SASEGT. V gave up 8 bases and J gave up 4 bases, with 17 bases separating them. This clonotype was found many times. Preparation of the TCRbeta library involved a method that used unique molecular identifiers. MiXCR was run by TCRdb on the PCR reads, yielding one entry per CDR3 protein. The table shows 200,000 to 250,000 distinct CDR3 sequences, with about 11% occurring only once. This clonotype was sampled from a human donor who donated a stem cell graft to a child with acute lymphoblastic leukemia. The chain uses TRBV6-1 and TRBJ1-2, with D maybe TRBD1 (6 bases). Here the sequenced sample was PBMCs from the stem cell graft donor, taken from the stem cell graft. Written as DNA, the CDR3 is TGTGCCAGCGGAGGGGGGGGCCGAGGCTATGGCTACACCTTC. Its protein product is CASGGGGRGYGYTF.